Each of the 27 T cell receptor beta chains below was sequenced from the same sample in a study of CD8 T cells in Susac syndrome. Random-hexamer reverse transcription was applied to roughly 0.45 to 1 ug RNA. Each CDR3 protein is one row after TCRdb ran MiXCR on the immunoSEQ multiplex PCR reads. The sample lists around 190,000 distinct CDR3 sequences; approximately 93% were seen once. Sequencing was performed on CD4+ T cells from PBMCs. The origin of the receptors is a human donor in good health.

The chain carries TRBV28 and TRBJ2-7; the D gene is possibly TRBD2 (6 bases). This CDR3 comprises 14 residues. Trimming removed 5 bases from V and 2 bases from J, with 13 bases in between. In germline, CDR1 is MDHEN, CDR2 SYDVKM. The CDR3 DNA sequence: TGTGCCAGCAGTCCCCTTGGGACTCCCTACGAGCAGTACTTC. It codes for CASSPLGTPYEQYF.

The rearrangement uses TRBV12-3 or TRBV12-4 and TRBJ1-5; D is uncertain. V lost 1 base, J lost 6 bases, and 7 bases lay in between. The CDR3 is made up of 13 amino acids. Here the CDR3 reads CASSLDLSQPQHF. CDR3 nucleotide sequence: TGTGCCAGCAGTTTAGACTTGAGTCAGCCCCAGCATTTT.

This clonotype turned up a few times. The chain joins TRBV18 to TRBJ2-3; D not certain. The CDR3 contains 12 residues. V lost 2 bases to trimming and J lost 6 bases, with 6 bases between them. Looked up from germline, CDR1 is KGHSH and CDR2 is LQKENI. The CDR3 region has the DNA TGTGCCAGCTCACCAAGGGCTGATACGCAGTATTTT. Its protein is CASSPRADTQYF.

For the CDR3, the DNA is TGTGCCATCAGTGAGTCGGCGGGGGTTGTCGATACGCAGTATTTT. Protein sequence: CAISESAGVVDTQYF. The V call is TRBV10-3, the J call TRBJ2-3; 7 bases agree with TRBD2. The CDR3 length is 15 residues. CDR1 and CDR2 (germline): ENHRY, SYGVKD. The trim removed 0 bases at V and 6 bases at J, leaving 6 bases unmatched.

This clonotype was observed a single time. J is TRBJ2-1 and V is TRBV7-2, with 9 positions matching TRBD2. V lost 4 bases, J lost 7 bases, and 5 bases stayed unmatched. CDR3 size: 14 residues. CDR1 is SGHTA and CDR2 is FQGNSA in the germline V gene. The CDR3 sequence: CASSSAGGRNEQFF. The CDR3 nucleotides are TGTGCCAGCAGCTCAGCGGGGGGCCGTAATGAGCAGTTCTTC.

A single count supports this clonotype. In DNA, the CDR3 is TGCAGCGTAGGGACAGGGAATGGCTACACCTTC. It codes for CSVGTGNGYTF. This rearrangement joins TRBV29-1 to TRBJ1-2; 9 bases are shared with TRBD1. The CDR3 runs to 11 residues. CDR1 and CDR2 from the germline V gene are SQVTM and ANQGSEA. Trimming took 6 bases from V and 6 from J; bases not matched to a gene: 2.

The chain joins TRBV18 to TRBJ1-5; 7 bases match TRBD1. J gave up 7 bases and V 2 bases, and 5 bases lay outside the gene matches. Per the germline V gene, CDR1 is KGHSH and CDR2 is LQKENI. This CDR3 comprises 14 residues. In DNA, the CDR3 is TGTGCCAGCTCACCAGACAGGGACGGCCAGCCCCAGCATTTT. Translation: CASSPDRDGQPQHF. Together with reference TRBV18 and TRBJ1-5, the CDR3 gives the full variable domain: NAGVMQNPRHLVRRRGQEARLRCSPMKGHSHVYWYRQLPEEGLKFMVYLQKENIIDESGMPKERFSAEFPKEGPSILRIQQVVRGDSAAYFCASSPDRDGQPQHFGDGTRLSIL.

The chain recombines TRBV4-1 with TRBJ2-3; the match to TRBD2 covers 13 bases. Germline lookup yields CDR1 MGHRA and CDR2 YSYEKL. The CDR3 runs to 17 residues. V lost 3 bases to trimming and J lost 1 base; unmatched junction nucleotides: 4. CDR3 nucleotides: TGCGCCAGCAGCCAGGCCGGGACTAGCGGGGGCACAGATACGCAGTATTTT. Translating it yields CASSQAGTSGGTDTQYF.

J is TRBJ2-7 and V is TRBV4-1; D perhaps matches TRBD2 (6 bases). Trimming removed 4 bases at V and 6 bases at J, with 22 bases between. CDR1 MGHRA and CDR2 YSYEKL come from the germline V gene. This CDR3 contains 16 residues. CDR3 DNA: TGCGCCAGCAGCCTCATCCCAAACGGGGGTTCGTCCGAGCAGTACTTC. This encodes CASSLIPNGGSSEQYF.

The V and J genes are TRBV11-2 and TRBJ2-5; D may be TRBD2 (5 bases). Germline V gene lookup returns CDR1 SGHAT and CDR2 FQNNGV. Trimming stripped 1 base from V and 5 bases from J, with 14 bases between. CDR3 size: 15 residues. For the CDR3, the DNA is TGTGCCAGCAGCTTAGGAAGCGGCCGCCTGGAGACCCAGTACTTC. It specifies CASSLGSGRLETQYF.

The chain employs TRBV12-3 or TRBV12-4 and TRBJ1-1; TRBD1 is a possible D gene (6 bases). V lost 7 bases, J lost 8 bases, and 17 bases lay in between. The CDR3 spans 13 residues. The CDR3 protein is CASMLKPGHEAFF. DNA of the CDR3: TGTGCCAGCATGTTAAAACCGGGACACGAAGCTTTCTTT.

The chain carries TRBV12-3 or TRBV12-4 and TRBJ1-1; unclear D gene. V was shortened by 7 bases and J by 1 base, with 10 bases between the two germline ends. The CDR3 is 13 residues long. The CDR3 here is CASTFWGNTEAFF. CDR3 nucleotides: TGTGCCAGCACCTTCTGGGGGAACACTGAAGCTTTCTTT.

The count of this clonotype is one. CDR3 bases: TGTGCCAGCAGCTTAACGGCGCGTCAGAACACCGGGGAGCTGTTTTTT. It translates to CASSLTARQNTGELFF. The chain is built from TRBV7-3 and TRBJ2-2, with D unclear. From germline, CDR1 is SGHTA and CDR2 FQGTGA. Trimming stripped 0 bases from V and 1 base from J, with 9 bases between. CDR3 length: 16 residues. The whole variable domain, remainder taken from reference TRBV7-3 and TRBJ2-2, is GAGVSQTPSNKVTEKGKYVELRCDPISGHTALYWYRQSLGQGPEFLIYFQGTGAADDSGLPNDRFFAVRPEGSVSTLKIQRTERGDSAVYLCASSLTARQNTGELFFGEGSRLTVL.

The chain has TRBV12-3 or TRBV12-4 and TRBJ1-3; D ambiguous. Deletions cut 2 bases from V and 4 bases from J, with 3 bases between. The CDR3 sequence is 12 residues long. The CDR3 sequence is CASSLIGNTIYF. The CDR3 DNA reads as TGTGCCAGCAGTTTAATCGGAAACACCATATATTTT.

This clonotype has just one count. This rearrangement joins TRBV7-2 to TRBJ2-3; D is unclear. V was clipped by 2 bases and J by 8 bases, with 8 bases between them. This CDR3 has 12 amino acids. Germline lookup yields CDR1 SGHTA and CDR2 FQGNSA. CDR3 DNA sequence: TGTGCCAGCAGCTTAAGCTGGAGTACGCAGTATTTT. As protein: CASSLSWSTQYF.

The chain has TRBV3-1 and TRBJ2-5, with D perhaps given as TRBD1 or TRBD2 (6 bases each). The germline V gene has CDR1 LGHDT and CDR2 YNNKEL (reference sequence). This CDR3 is 12 amino acids long. The V end was cut by 5 bases, the J end by 7 bases, with 11 bases between. The CDR3 is CASSVKGGTQYF. The CDR3 region has the DNA TGTGCCAGCAGCGTTAAGGGGGGGACCCAGTACTTC.

The J gene is TRBJ1-2, the V gene TRBV5-1; D is undetermined. The CDR3 loop spans 14 amino acids. Germline lookup yields CDR1 SGHRS and CDR2 YFSETQ. V was pared by 1 base and J by 3 bases, with 10 bases between. The CDR3 DNA reads as TGCGCCAGCAGCTTGTTAGGATTCGACTATGGCTACACCTTC. This gives the protein CASSLLGFDYGYTF. The full variable domain, with the rest looked up from reference TRBV5-1 and TRBJ1-2, is KAGVTQTPRYLIKTRGQQVTLSCSPISGHRSVSWYQQTPGQGLQFLFEYFSETQRNKGNFPGRFSGRQFSNSRSEMNVSTLELGDSALYLCASSLLGFDYGYTFGSGTRLTVV.

This chain joins TRBV29-1 and TRBJ2-2, with a possible D match to TRBD2 (6 bases). Trimming pared 7 bases from V and 6 bases from J, leaving 9 bases between. The CDR3 extends over 11 amino acids. The V gene's germline CDR1 is SQVTM and CDR2 ANQGSEA. DNA of the CDR3: TGCAGCGGGGCGGGGTCCGGGGAGCTGTTTTTT. Amino acid sequence: CSGAGSGELFF.

V and J are TRBV19 and TRBJ2-5; D perhaps matches TRBD1 (7 bases). V lost 5 bases and J lost 2, with 15 bases in between. This CDR3 comprises 15 residues. Germline CDR1 and CDR2: LNHDA and SQIVND (reference sequence). The CDR3: CASSPGQAGQETQYF. Here the CDR3 DNA reads TGTGCCAGTAGTCCCGGACAGGCGGGGCAAGAGACCCAGTACTTC.

The CDR3 is CASSNSTGGIYEQYF. CDR3 nucleotide sequence: TGCGCCAGCAGCAACTCGACAGGGGGCATCTACGAGCAGTACTTC. The V gene is TRBV5-1, the J gene TRBJ2-7, with 10 bases matching TRBD1. Trimming at V came to 4 bases and at J to 3 bases, leaving 7 bases not matched to a gene. This CDR3 is built from 15 residues. Germline values: CDR1 SGHRS, CDR2 YFSETQ.

This chain connects TRBV6-2 or TRBV6-3 to TRBJ2-7; 9 bases are a match to TRBD1. The CDR3 has 15 amino acids. V lost 3 bases, J lost 5 bases, and 8 bases stayed unmatched. The germline CDR1 and CDR2 sequences are MNHEY and SVGEGT. CDR3 protein: CASSYGRTGANEQYV. DNA for the CDR3: TGTGCCAGCAGTTATGGGAGGACAGGGGCAAACGAGCAGTACGTC.

This clonotype was counted once. The genes are TRBV14 and TRBJ1-6; 7 nucleotides match TRBD1. The CDR3 has 15 residues. Germline V gene lookup returns CDR1 SGHDN and CDR2 FVKESK. V lost 5 bases to trimming and J lost 6 bases; unmatched junction nucleotides: 7. Here the CDR3 reads CASSTAGTANSPLHF. CDR3 DNA: TGTGCCAGCAGCACTGCCGGGACAGCTAATTCACCCCTCCACTTT.

This chain connects TRBV4-1 to TRBJ1-6; D is uncertain. Per the germline V gene, CDR1 is MGHRA and CDR2 is YSYEKL. The V end was cut by 2 bases, the J end by 9 bases, with 20 bases between. The CDR3 is 17 residues long. The CDR3: CASSQPRVRESVSPLHF. CDR3 nucleotides: TGCGCCAGCAGCCAACCTCGCGTCCGGGAATCAGTTTCACCCCTCCACTTT.

V and J are TRBV2 and TRBJ1-5; D not certain. The CDR3 extends over 13 amino acids. In germline, CDR1 is SNHLY, CDR2 FYNNEI. Trimming cost V 3 bases and J 0 bases, with 3 bases left between them. The CDR3 here is CASSEYSNQPQHF. As DNA, the CDR3 is TGTGCCAGCAGTGAGTATAGCAATCAGCCCCAGCATTTT.

The V call is TRBV7-2, the J call TRBJ2-1, with D perhaps given as TRBD1 or TRBD2 (6 bases each). This CDR3 contains 12 residues. Germline CDR1 SGHTA, CDR2 FQGNSA. V lost 3 bases and J lost 10, with 10 bases in between. The CDR3 DNA sequence: TGTGCCAGCAGCTTCCGGGGGCGAGAGCAGTTCTTC. This sequence encodes CASSFRGREQFF.

The chain joins TRBV18 to TRBJ2-2, with 9 bases lining up with TRBD1. Germline V gene lookup returns CDR1 KGHSH and CDR2 LQKENI. This CDR3 is built from 15 residues. V shed 6 bases and J 3 bases; nucleotides not matched to a gene: 5. CDR3: CASSPRQGDTGELFF. Here the CDR3 DNA reads TGTGCCAGCTCGCCTCGACAGGGGGACACCGGGGAGCTGTTTTTT.

V is TRBV23-1 and J is TRBJ1-4, with TRBD1 as a possible D gene (5 bases). TRBV23-1 counts as an open reading frame of uncertain function. V lost 0 bases and J lost 6, with 11 bases in between. This CDR3 is 15 amino acids long. In DNA, the CDR3 is TGCGCCAGCAGTCAATCGGTGGGGGAGGATGAAAAACTGTTTTTT. Protein: CASSQSVGEDEKLFF.